This entry lists 28 T cell receptor beta chains sequenced from one sample in a study of CD8+CD57+ T cells in acquired aplastic anemia. Genomic DNA, the template, was used for profiling of the TCR beta VDJ and CDR3. TCRdb called the reads again in MiXCR, with one record for every CDR3 protein. The sample shows some 200,000 distinct CDR3 sequences, 30% to 40% of them seen only once. Material for sequencing was sorted CD4+, CD8+, or CD8+CD57+ T cells (not recorded which) from PBMCs. These receptor sequences come from a human donor in good health, serving as a control.

This clonotype was seen many times. The chain uses TRBV5-1 and TRBJ1-2; 9 bases align to TRBD1. The V gene's germline CDR1 is SGHRS and CDR2 YFSETQ. The CDR3 contains 13 residues. V lost 4 bases, J lost 7 bases, and 5 bases stayed unmatched. CDR3 in DNA: TGCGCCAGCAGCCGGGACAGGGTAACTGGCTACACCTTC. This sequence encodes CASSRDRVTGYTF.

The sample holds many counts of this clonotype. V gene TRBV25-1 combines with J gene TRBJ2-5; 11 bases match TRBD1. The J segment lost 4 bases and the V segment lost 10 bases, leaving 8 bases of the junction unmatched. CDR1 and CDR2 from the germline V gene are MGHDK and SYGVNS. This CDR3 is 14 amino acids long. CDR3 bases: TGTGCCACCCTGGACAGGGGGCGAGGAGAGACCCAGTACTTC. The encoded protein is CATLDRGRGETQYF. Looking up the rest from reference TRBV25-1 and TRBJ2-5 gives the full variable domain: EADIYQTPRYLVIGTGKKITLECSQTMGHDKMYWYQQDPGMELHLIHYSYGVNSTEKGDLSSESTVSRIRTEHFPLTLESARPSHTSQYLCATLDRGRGETQYFGPGTRLLVL.

With regard to this clonotype: A much more abundant neighbour one base away suggests this may be a read error. This chain uses TRBV19 with TRBJ2-5; 10 bases fit TRBD2. The CDR3 totals 16 residues. Germline V CDR1 and CDR2: LNHDA, SQIVND (reference sequence). In nucleotides, the CDR3 is TGTGCCGGTAGTAATCTCGGCCTAGCGGGAGAAAAGACCCAGTACTTC. It translates to CAGSNLGLAGEKTQYF.

The chain employs TRBV24-1 and TRBJ2-5; a possible D gene is TRBD2 (6 bases). The CDR3 totals 16 residues. The V gene's germline CDR1 is KGHDR and CDR2 SFDVKD. V lost 0 bases to trimming and J lost 2 bases, with 12 bases between them. In DNA form, the CDR3 reads TGTGCCACCAGTGATTTGACTGGGACTGCACAAGAGACCCAGTACTTC. Its protein product is CATSDLTGTAQETQYF.

The chain joins TRBV30 to TRBJ1-3; TRBD1 is a possible D gene (5 bases). V lost 4 bases to trimming and J lost 4 bases, with 11 bases between them. Looked up from germline, CDR1 is GTSNPN and CDR2 is SVGIG (reference sequence). CDR3 length: 13 residues. As DNA, the CDR3 is TGTGCCTGGAAGGGGCATGGAGGAAACACCATATATTTT. Protein product: CAWKGHGGNTIYF.

The table lists this clonotype with many counts. The CDR3 reads CSATGGNGEKLFF. In DNA, the CDR3 is TGCAGTGCTACGGGGGGGAATGGTGAAAAACTGTTTTTT. V gene TRBV20-1 combines with J gene TRBJ1-4; tentatively, D is TRBD1 (5 bases). Trimming cost V 4 bases and J 7 bases, with 13 bases left between them. Germline V gives CDR1 DFQATT, CDR2 SNEGSKA (reference sequence). This CDR3 region has 13 residues.

V and J are TRBV19 and TRBJ1-1; TRBD1 might be the D (5 bases). Looked up from germline, CDR1 is LNHDA and CDR2 is SQIVND (reference sequence). Trimming pared 6 bases from V and 7 bases from J, leaving 12 bases between. This CDR3 has 12 residues. In DNA form, the CDR3 reads TGTGCCAGTAGCCCTTGGGGACGTGAAGCTTTCTTT. Encoded protein: CASSPWGREAFF.

This clonotype came up a few times. The chain recombines TRBV18 with TRBJ2-7; D remains unclear. The V end was cut by 3 bases, the J end by 2 bases, with 11 bases between. The CDR3 is 14 amino acids. Germline V lookup: CDR1 KGHSH, CDR2 LQKENI. CDR3 DNA: TGTGCCAGCTCACCTCTAAGATCTACCTACGAGCAGTACTTC. Amino acid sequence: CASSPLRSTYEQYF.

This clonotype showed up many times. The chain has TRBV7-9 and TRBJ2-1; 11 positions match TRBD2. The CDR3 loop spans 18 amino acids. Germline V gene lookup returns CDR1 SEHNR and CDR2 FQNEAQ (reference sequence). V was pared by 0 bases and J by 9 bases, with 13 bases of the junction left unmatched. CDR3 sequence reads: CASSLASITSGGSIEQFF. For the CDR3, the DNA is TGTGCCAGCAGCTTAGCGTCCATCACTAGCGGGGGTTCTATTGAGCAGTTCTTC.

The sample holds many counts of this clonotype. The rearrangement links TRBV20-1 to TRBJ1-1; weak D call: TRBD1 (5 bases). Germline V gives CDR1 DFQATT, CDR2 SNEGSKA (reference sequence). Trimming removed 4 bases at V and 1 base at J, with 13 bases between. This CDR3 is 14 amino acids long. The CDR3 loop is CSAIDWGRNTEAFF. The CDR3 nucleotides read TGCAGTGCTATCGACTGGGGACGGAACACTGAAGCTTTCTTT.

Concerning this clonotype itself: A much larger clone is a single base away; this may be a read error. V is TRBV5-1 and J is TRBJ1-1, with D perhaps matching TRBD1 (6 bases). The CDR3 is made up of 14 amino acids. Germline V CDR1 and CDR2: SGHRS, YFSETQ. The CDR3 coding sequence is TGCGCCAGCAGCTTGGTCCAAGGGGACACTGAAGCTTCCTTT. Amino acid sequence: CASSLVQGDTEASF.

The table lists this clonotype with a few counts. This rearrangement joins TRBV7-2 to TRBJ1-4; possibly TRBD1 for D (6 bases). Deletions cut 3 bases from V and 2 bases from J, with 10 bases between. The germline V gene has CDR1 SGHTA and CDR2 FQGNSA. The CDR3 spans 15 residues. CDR3 sequence (DNA): TGTGCCAGCAGCTTGTGGGGGCCGACTAATGAAAAACTGTTTTTT. Its protein is CASSLWGPTNEKLFF.

This clonotype was counted ten times or more. The rearrangement links TRBV2 to TRBJ1-6; 7 bases are shared with TRBD1. The junction had 8 bases not matched to a gene; V was cut back by 7 bases and J by 2 bases. The germline V gene encodes CDR1 SNHLY and CDR2 FYNNEI. The CDR3 is 16 amino acids. Here the CDR3 reads CASIAGQPTYNSPLHF. The CDR3 DNA follows: TGTGCCAGCATCGCGGGACAGCCCACCTATAATTCACCCCTCCACTTT.

This clonotype was counted only a few times. This sequence joins TRBV5-5 and TRBJ1-6; TRBD1 agrees at 9 bases. CDR1 and CDR2 (germline): SGHKS, YYEKEE (reference sequence). The CDR3 is 15 residues long. V was clipped by 0 bases and J by 10 bases; unmatched bases: 5. CDR3 bases: TGTGCCAGCAGCTTGGGGGGGACAGGGAACTCACCCCTCCACTTT. Protein sequence: CASSLGGTGNSPLHF. Together with reference TRBV5-5 and TRBJ1-6, the CDR3 gives the full variable domain: DAGVTQSPTHLIKTRGQQVTLRCSPISGHKSVSWYQQVLGQGPQFIFQYYEKEERGRGNFPDRFSARQFPNYSSELNVNALLLGDSALYLCASSLGGTGNSPLHFGNGTRLTVT.

The sample holds many counts of this clonotype. The genes are TRBV6-1 and TRBJ2-7; D is possibly TRBD1 (5 bases). V lost 5 bases, J lost 6 bases, and 11 bases lay in between. The CDR3 totals 12 residues. The germline V gene has CDR1 MNHNS and CDR2 SASEGT. CDR3 loop: CASSLQGAEQYF. The CDR3 bases are TGTGCCAGCAGTCTCCAGGGTGCCGAGCAGTACTTC.

This clonotype was counted many times. The chain links TRBV9 to TRBJ2-1; no clear D gene. Trimming left V 0 bases short and J 0 bases short, with 4 bases between. This CDR3 contains 14 residues. Germline V gene lookup returns CDR1 SGDLS and CDR2 YYNGEE. CDR3 amino acids: CASSVASSYNEQFF. DNA for the CDR3: TGTGCCAGCAGCGTAGCGAGCTCCTACAATGAGCAGTTCTTC.

This clonotype showed up many times. This chain uses TRBV15 with TRBJ2-7; D ambiguous. Germline V lookup: CDR1 LNHNV, CDR2 YYDKDF (reference sequence). The CDR3 sequence is 15 residues long. V lost 0 bases to trimming and J lost 4 bases, with 13 bases between them. The CDR3: CATSREGGSGYEQYF. Written as DNA, the CDR3 is TGTGCCACCAGCAGAGAAGGTGGCAGTGGGTACGAGCAGTACTTC. The full variable domain, in which reference TRBV15 and TRBJ2-7 provide the parts outside the CDR3, is DAMVIQNPRYQVTQFGKPVTLSCSQTLNHNVMYWYQQKSSQAPKLLFHYYDKDFNNEADTPDNFQSRRPNTSFCFLDIRSPGLGDTAMYLCATSREGGSGYEQYFGPGTRLTVT.

V is TRBV6-2 or TRBV6-3 and J is TRBJ1-1; D gene unclear. Germline CDR1 reads MNHEY; CDR2 reads SVGEGT. The V and J ends lost 6 bases and 4 bases respectively, with 9 bases between them. The CDR3 is 12 residues long. CDR3 coding DNA: TGTGCCAGCAGCATTTATACCACTGAAGCTTTCTTT. It specifies CASSIYTTEAFF.

The rearrangement joins TRBV29-1 to TRBJ1-2; D gene uncertain. Trimming pared 6 bases from V and 8 bases from J, leaving 13 bases between. Germline CDR1 is SQVTM and CDR2 is ANQGSEA. There are 11 residues in the CDR3. The CDR3 nucleotides read TGCAGCGTCTGGGAGGCTGGGGGCTACACCTTC. This sequence encodes CSVWEAGGYTF. The whole variable domain, remainder taken from reference TRBV29-1 and TRBJ1-2, is SAVISQKPSRDICQRGTSLTIQCQVDSQVTMMFWYRQQPGQSLTLIATANQGSEATYESGFVIDKFPISRPNLTFSTLTVSNMSPEDSSIYLCSVWEAGGYTFGSGTRLTVV.

The chain links TRBV10-3 to TRBJ2-1; TRBD2 aligns across 13 bases. This CDR3 contains 14 residues. Germline values: CDR1 ENHRY, CDR2 SYGVKD. V shed 5 bases, J shed 12 bases, and the junction held 7 bases outside the gene matches. CDR3 nucleotide sequence: TGTGCCATCAGTCGCGGACTAGCGGGAGTCGGGCAGTTCTTC. Protein: CAISRGLAGVGQFF.

The table lists this clonotype with many counts. The rearrangement joins TRBV24-1 to TRBJ2-2; a possible D gene is TRBD2 (5 bases). V lost 3 bases to trimming and J lost 4 bases, with 14 bases between them. CDR3 size: 16 residues. Germline values: CDR1 KGHDR, CDR2 SFDVKD. The CDR3 sequence: CATSDPLGLRTGELFF. CDR3 DNA sequence: TGTGCCACCAGTGATCCACTTGGACTCCGCACCGGGGAGCTGTTTTTT.

With respect to this clonotype: A much larger clone is a single base away; this may be a read error. V usage is TRBV5-1 and J usage is TRBJ2-1; D unresolved. Per germline, CDR1 SGHRS and CDR2 YFSETQ. The CDR3 extends over 13 amino acids. Trimming took off 0 bases at V and 9 bases at J, with 10 bases between the two ends. CDR3: CASSLEAVGEQFF. CDR3 in DNA: TGCGCCAGCAGCTTGGAGGCGGTAGGTGAGCAGTTCTTC. Combining the CDR3 with reference TRBV5-1 and TRBJ2-1 gives the whole variable domain KAGVTQTPRYLIKTRGQQVTLSCSPISGHRSVSWYQQTPGQGLQFLFEYFSETQRNKGNFPGRFSGRQFSNSRSEMNVSTLELGDSALYLCASSLEAVGEQFFGPGTRLTVL.

The chain is built from TRBV20-1 and TRBJ2-5, with a tentative D call TRBD2 (5 bases). The germline gives CDR1 DFQATT, CDR2 SNEGSKA (reference sequence). The CDR3 runs to 13 residues. Trimming left V 3 bases short and J 1 base short, with 9 bases between. The CDR3 reads CSASLAGQETQYF. In DNA, the CDR3 is TGCAGTGCTAGCCTAGCAGGCCAAGAGACCCAGTACTTC.

Ten or more counts support this clonotype. Here the CDR3 reads CASSTDWNQPQHF. The CDR3 coding sequence is TGTGCCAGCAGTACGGACTGGAATCAGCCCCAGCATTTT. The chain is built from TRBV12-3 or TRBV12-4 and TRBJ1-5; the D is unclear. The CDR3 loop spans 13 amino acids. V shed 5 bases and J shed 4 bases, with 9 bases lying between them.

In its sample, this clonotype was seen many times. This chain connects TRBV7-2 to TRBJ2-7, with no clear D. Germline V lookup: CDR1 SGHTA, CDR2 FQGNSA. The CDR3 has 11 amino acids. Trimming pared 0 bases from V and 6 bases from J, leaving 3 bases between. The CDR3 sequence is CASSLAGEQYF. The CDR3 region has the DNA TGTGCCAGCAGCTTAGCGGGCGAGCAGTACTTC.

The rearrangement joins TRBV5-1 to TRBJ1-2; 8 bases match TRBD1. V lost 0 bases and J lost 8; bases outside the gene matches: 3. This CDR3 is built from 13 residues. The germline V gene encodes CDR1 SGHRS and CDR2 YFSETQ. The CDR3 coding sequence is TGCGCCAGCAGCTTGGGGACAGGGAAAGGCTACACCTTC. Translated, it gives CASSLGTGKGYTF.

The V gene is TRBV2, the J gene TRBJ2-7; TRBD1 might be the D (6 bases). V was trimmed by 5 bases and J by 2 bases, leaving 16 bases between them. The CDR3 covers 15 residues. Per germline, CDR1 SNHLY and CDR2 FYNNEI. The CDR3 region is CASSPGVVHPYEQYF. CDR3 nucleotide sequence: TGTGCCAGCAGTCCAGGGGTAGTGCACCCCTACGAGCAGTACTTC.

The gene calls are TRBV7-6 and TRBJ2-7; 10 bases agree with TRBD1. Germline V gene lookup returns CDR1 SGHVS and CDR2 FNYEAQ. Trimming cost V 5 bases and J 6 bases; bases outside gene matches: 4. The CDR3 contains 13 residues. As DNA, the CDR3 is TGTGCCAGCAGCCAAGGGACAGGGGTCGAGCAGTACTTC. This translates into CASSQGTGVEQYF.